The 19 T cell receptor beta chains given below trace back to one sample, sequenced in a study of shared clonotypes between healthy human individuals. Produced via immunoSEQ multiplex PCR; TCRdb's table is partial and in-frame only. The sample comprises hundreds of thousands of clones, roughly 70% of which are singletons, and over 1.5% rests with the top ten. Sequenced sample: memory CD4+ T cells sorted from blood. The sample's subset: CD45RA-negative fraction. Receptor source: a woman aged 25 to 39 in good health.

CDR3 sequence: CASSQDLGYTANTGELFF. CDR3 bases: TGCGCCAGCAGCCAAGATCTGGGATATACAGCGAACACCGGGGAGCTGTTTTTT. V gene TRBV4-1 combines with J gene TRBJ2-2, with D unclear. This CDR3 region has 18 residues. V gave up 0 bases and J gave up 0 bases, with 14 bases separating them. Germline CDR1 and CDR2: MGHRA and YSYEKL.

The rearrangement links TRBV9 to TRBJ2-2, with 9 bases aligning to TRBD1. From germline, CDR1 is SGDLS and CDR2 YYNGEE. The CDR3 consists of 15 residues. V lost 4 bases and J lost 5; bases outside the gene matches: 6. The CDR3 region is CASSNDRGYTGELFF. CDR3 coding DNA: TGTGCCAGCAGCAACGACAGGGGGTATACCGGGGAGCTGTTTTTT.

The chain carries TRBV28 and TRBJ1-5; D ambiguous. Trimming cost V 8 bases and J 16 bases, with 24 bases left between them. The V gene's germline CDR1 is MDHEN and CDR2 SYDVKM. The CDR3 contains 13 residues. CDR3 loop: CASYGVGQEAPHF. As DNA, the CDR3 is TGTGCCAGCTATGGTGTTGGCCAGGAGGCTCCACATTTT.

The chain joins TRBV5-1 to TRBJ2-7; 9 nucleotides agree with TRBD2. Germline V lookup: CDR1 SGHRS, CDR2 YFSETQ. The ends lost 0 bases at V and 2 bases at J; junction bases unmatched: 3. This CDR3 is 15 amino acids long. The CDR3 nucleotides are TGCGCCAGCAGCTTGGGACTAGCGGATACCTACGAGCAGTACTTC. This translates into CASSLGLADTYEQYF.

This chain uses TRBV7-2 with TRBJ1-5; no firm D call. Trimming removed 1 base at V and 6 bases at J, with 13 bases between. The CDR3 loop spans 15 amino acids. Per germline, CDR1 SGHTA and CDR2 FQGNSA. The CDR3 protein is CASSLVYFSAQPQHF. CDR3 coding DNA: TGTGCCAGCAGCTTAGTATATTTTTCGGCTCAGCCCCAGCATTTT.

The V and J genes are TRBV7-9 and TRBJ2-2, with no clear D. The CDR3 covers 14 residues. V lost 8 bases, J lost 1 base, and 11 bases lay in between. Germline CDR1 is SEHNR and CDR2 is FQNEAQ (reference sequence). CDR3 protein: CASGTSGNTGELFF. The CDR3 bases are TGTGCCAGCGGAACTTCGGGGAACACCGGGGAGCTGTTTTTT.

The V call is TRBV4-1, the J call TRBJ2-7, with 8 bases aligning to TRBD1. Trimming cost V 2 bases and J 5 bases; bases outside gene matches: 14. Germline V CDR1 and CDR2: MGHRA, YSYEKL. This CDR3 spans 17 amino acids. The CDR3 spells CASSQQITGRGLDEQYF. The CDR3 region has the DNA TGCGCCAGCAGCCAACAGATCACAGGCAGGGGGCTGGACGAGCAGTACTTC.

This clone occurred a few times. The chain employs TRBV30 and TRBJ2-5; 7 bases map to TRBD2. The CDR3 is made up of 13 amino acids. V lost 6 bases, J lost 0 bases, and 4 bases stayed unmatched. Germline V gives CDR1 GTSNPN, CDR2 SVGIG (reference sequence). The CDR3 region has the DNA TGTGCCTGCACGAGCGGGGACCAAGAGACCCAGTACTTC. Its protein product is CACTSGDQETQYF.

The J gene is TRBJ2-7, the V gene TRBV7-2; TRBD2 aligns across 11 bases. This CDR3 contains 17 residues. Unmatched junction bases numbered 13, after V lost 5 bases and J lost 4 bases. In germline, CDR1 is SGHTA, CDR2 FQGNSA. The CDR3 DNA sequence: TGTGCCAGCAGCCTAAAACTAGCGGGAGACCATGGGTACGAGCAGTACTTC. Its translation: CASSLKLAGDHGYEQYF.

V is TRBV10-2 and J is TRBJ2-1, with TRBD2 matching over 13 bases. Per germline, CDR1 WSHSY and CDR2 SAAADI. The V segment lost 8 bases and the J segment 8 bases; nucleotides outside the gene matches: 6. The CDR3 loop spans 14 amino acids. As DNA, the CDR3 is TGCGCCAGCCGGACTAGCGGGAGTGGGGATGAGCAGTTCTTC. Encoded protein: CASRTSGSGDEQFF.

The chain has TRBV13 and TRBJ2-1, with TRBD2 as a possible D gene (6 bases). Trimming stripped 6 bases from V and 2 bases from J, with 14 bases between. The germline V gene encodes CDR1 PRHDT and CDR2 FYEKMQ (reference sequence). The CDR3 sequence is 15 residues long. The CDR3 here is CASRMEGRPYNEQFF. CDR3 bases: TGTGCCAGCAGGATGGAGGGCCGCCCCTACAATGAGCAGTTCTTC.

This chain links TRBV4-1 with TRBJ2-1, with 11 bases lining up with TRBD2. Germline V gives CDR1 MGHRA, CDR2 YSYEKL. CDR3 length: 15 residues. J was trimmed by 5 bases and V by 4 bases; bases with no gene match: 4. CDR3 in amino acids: CASSPLAGVNNEQFF. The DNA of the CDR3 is TGCGCCAGCAGCCCACTAGCGGGAGTGAACAATGAGCAGTTCTTC.

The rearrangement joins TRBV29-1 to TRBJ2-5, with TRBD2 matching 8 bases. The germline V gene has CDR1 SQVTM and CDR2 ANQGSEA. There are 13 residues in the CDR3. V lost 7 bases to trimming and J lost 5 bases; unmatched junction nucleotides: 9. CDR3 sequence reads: CSAGAGVLETQYF. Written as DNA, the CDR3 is TGCAGCGCAGGAGCGGGAGTCTTGGAGACCCAGTACTTC.

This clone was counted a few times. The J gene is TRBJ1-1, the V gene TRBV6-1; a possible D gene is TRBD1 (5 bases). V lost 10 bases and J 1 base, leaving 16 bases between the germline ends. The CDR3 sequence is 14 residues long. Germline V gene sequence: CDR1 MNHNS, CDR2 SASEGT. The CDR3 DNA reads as TGTGCCACCAGGGTCGCTGCGGAGAACACTGAAGCTTTCTTT. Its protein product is CATRVAAENTEAFF.

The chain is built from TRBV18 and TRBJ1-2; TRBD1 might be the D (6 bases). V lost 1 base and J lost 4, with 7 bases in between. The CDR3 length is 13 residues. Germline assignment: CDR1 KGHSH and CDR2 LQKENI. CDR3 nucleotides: TGTGCCAGCTCACCACAGGACAGCTATGGCTACACCTTC. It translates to CASSPQDSYGYTF.

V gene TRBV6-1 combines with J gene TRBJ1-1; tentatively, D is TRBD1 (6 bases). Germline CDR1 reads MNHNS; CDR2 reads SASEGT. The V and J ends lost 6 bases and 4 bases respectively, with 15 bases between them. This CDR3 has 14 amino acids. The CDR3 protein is CASSPITGPTEAFF. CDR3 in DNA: TGTGCCAGCAGCCCAATTACAGGGCCCACTGAAGCTTTCTTT.

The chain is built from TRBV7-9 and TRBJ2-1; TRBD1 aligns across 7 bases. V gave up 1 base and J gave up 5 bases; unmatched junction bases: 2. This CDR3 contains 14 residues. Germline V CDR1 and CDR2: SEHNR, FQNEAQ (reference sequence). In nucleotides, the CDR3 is TGTGCCAGCAGCTTAGGACAGGGTGACAATGAGCAGTTCTTC. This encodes CASSLGQGDNEQFF.

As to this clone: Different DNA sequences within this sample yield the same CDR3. CDR3 amino acids: CASSLPQDGNEKLFF. DNA for the CDR3: TGCGCCAGCAGCTTGCCACAGGACGGGAATGAAAAACTGTTTTTT. The rearrangement joins TRBV5-1 to TRBJ1-4, with D perhaps TRBD1 (5 bases). Germline V gene data show CDR1 as SGHRS and CDR2 as YFSETQ. V was cut by 1 base and J by 5 bases, with 12 bases left in between. This CDR3 spans 15 amino acids. Drawing the rest from reference TRBV5-1 and TRBJ1-4, the complete variable domain is KAGVTQTPRYLIKTRGQQVTLSCSPISGHRSVSWYQQTPGQGLQFLFEYFSETQRNKGNFPGRFSGRQFSNSRSEMNVSTLELGDSALYLCASSLPQDGNEKLFFGSGTQLSVL.

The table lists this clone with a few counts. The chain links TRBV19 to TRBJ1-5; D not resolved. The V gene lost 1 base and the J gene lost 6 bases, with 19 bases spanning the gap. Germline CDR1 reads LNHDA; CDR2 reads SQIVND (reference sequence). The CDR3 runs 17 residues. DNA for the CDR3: TGTGCCAGTAGTATAGCGCCCGTAGGGCCCCAAACTCAGCCCCAGCATTTT. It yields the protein CASSIAPVGPQTQPQHF.